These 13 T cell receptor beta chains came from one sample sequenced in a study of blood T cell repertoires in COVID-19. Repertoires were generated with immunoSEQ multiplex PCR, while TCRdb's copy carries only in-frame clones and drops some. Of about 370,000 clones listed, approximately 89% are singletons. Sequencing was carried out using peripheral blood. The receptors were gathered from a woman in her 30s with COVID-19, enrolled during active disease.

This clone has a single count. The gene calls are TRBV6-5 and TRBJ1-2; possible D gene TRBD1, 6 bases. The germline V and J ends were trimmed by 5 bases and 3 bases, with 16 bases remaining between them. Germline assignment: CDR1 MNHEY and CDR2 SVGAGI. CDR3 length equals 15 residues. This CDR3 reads CASSRIPRQDYGYTF. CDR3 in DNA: TGTGCCAGCAGTCGAATCCCTAGACAGGACTATGGCTACACCTTC.

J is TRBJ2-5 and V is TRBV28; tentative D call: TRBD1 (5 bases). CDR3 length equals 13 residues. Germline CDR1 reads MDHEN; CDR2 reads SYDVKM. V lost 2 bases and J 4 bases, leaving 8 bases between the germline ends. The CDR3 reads CASSLPRAETQYF. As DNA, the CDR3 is TGTGCCAGCAGTTTACCCAGGGCAGAGACCCAGTACTTC.

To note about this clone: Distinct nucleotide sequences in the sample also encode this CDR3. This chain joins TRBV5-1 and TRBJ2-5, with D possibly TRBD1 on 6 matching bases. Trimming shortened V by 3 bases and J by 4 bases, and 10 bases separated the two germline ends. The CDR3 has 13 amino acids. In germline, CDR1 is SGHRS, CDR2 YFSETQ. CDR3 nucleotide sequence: TGCGCCAGCAGCTCTCTAGGGGGAGAGACCCAGTACTTC. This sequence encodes CASSSLGGETQYF.

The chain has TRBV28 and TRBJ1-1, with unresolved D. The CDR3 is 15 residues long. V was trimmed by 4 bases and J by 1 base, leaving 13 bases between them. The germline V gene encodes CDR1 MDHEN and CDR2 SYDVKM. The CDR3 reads CASSSPRGANTEAFF. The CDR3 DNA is TGTGCCAGCAGTTCCCCTCGGGGAGCGAACACTGAAGCTTTCTTT.

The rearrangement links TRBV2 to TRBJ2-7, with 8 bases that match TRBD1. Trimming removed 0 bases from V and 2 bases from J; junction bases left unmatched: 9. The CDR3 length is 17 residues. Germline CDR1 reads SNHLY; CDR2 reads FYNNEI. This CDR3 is CASSEALPGQAPYEQYF. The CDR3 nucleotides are TGTGCCAGCAGTGAAGCGCTTCCGGGACAGGCTCCCTACGAGCAGTACTTC.

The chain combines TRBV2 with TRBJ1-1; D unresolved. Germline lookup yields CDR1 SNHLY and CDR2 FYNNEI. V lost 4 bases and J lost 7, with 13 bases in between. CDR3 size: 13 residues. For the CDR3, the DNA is TGTGCCAGCAGTGTTGGCTTGACGGGTGAAGCTTTCTTT. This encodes CASSVGLTGEAFF.

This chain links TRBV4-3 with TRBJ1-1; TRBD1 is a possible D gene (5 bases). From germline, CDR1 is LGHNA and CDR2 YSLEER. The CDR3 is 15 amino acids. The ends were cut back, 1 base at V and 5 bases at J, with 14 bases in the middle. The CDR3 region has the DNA TGCGCCAGCAGCCAAGTCATCAGGGTGACGACTGAAGCTTTCTTT. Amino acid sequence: CASSQVIRVTTEAFF.

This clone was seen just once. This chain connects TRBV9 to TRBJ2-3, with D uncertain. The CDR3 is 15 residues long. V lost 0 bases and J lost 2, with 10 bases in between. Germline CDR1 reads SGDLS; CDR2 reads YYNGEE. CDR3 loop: CASSVESWATDTQYF. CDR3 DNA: TGTGCCAGCAGCGTAGAATCCTGGGCCACAGATACGCAGTATTTT.

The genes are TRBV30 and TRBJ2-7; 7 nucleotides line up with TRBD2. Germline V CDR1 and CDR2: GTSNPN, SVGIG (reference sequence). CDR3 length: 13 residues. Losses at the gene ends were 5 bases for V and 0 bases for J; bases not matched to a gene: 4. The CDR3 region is CAWGDYYSYEQYF. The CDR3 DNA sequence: TGTGCCTGGGGGGACTACTACTCCTACGAGCAGTACTTC.

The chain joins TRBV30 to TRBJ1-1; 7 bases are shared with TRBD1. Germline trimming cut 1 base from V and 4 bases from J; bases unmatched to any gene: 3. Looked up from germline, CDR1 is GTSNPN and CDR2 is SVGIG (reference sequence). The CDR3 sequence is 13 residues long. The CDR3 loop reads CAWSEGQATEAFF. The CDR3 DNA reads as TGTGCCTGGAGTGAAGGACAGGCCACTGAAGCTTTCTTT. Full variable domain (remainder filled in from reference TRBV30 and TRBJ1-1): SQTIHQWPATLVQPVGSPLSLECTVEGTSNPNLYWYRQAAGRGLQLLFYSVGIGQISSEVPQNLSASRPQDRQFILSSKKLLLSDSGFYLCAWSEGQATEAFFGQGTRLTVV.

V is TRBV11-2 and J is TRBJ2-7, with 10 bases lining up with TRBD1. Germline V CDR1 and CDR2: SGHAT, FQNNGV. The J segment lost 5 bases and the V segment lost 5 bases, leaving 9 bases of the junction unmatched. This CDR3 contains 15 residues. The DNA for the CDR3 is TGTGCCAGCAGCCCGCCCTCGACAGGGGGCGACGAGCAGTACTTC. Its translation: CASSPPSTGGDEQYF.

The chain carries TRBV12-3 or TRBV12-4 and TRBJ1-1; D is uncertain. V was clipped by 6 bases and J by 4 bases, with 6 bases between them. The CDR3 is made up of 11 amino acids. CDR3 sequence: CASRVSTEAFF. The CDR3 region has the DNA TGTGCCAGCAGGGTGAGCACTGAAGCTTTCTTT.

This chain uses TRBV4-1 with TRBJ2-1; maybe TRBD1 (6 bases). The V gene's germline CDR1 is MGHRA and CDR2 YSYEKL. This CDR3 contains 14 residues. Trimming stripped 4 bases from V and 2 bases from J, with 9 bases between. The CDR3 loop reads CASSLTGPYNEQFF. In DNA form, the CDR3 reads TGCGCCAGCAGCCTAACAGGGCCCTACAATGAGCAGTTCTTC.